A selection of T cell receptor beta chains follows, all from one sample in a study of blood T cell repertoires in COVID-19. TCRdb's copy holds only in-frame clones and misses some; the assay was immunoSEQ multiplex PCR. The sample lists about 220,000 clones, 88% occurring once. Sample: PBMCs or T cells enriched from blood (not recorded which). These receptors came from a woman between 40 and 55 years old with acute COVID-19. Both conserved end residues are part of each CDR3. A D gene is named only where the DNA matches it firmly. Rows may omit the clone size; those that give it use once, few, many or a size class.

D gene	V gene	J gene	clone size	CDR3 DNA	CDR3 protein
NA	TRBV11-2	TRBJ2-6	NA	TGTGCCAGCAGCTTAGACAGCTCTGGGGCCAACGTCCTGACTTTC	CASSLDSSGANVLTF
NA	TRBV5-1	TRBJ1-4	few	TGCGCCACGACTAGGGCAGGCGGTAATGAAAAACTGTTTTTT	CATTRAGGNEKLFF
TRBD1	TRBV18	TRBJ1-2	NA	TGTGCCAGCTCATCAGACCAGACAGGGAGGCTTGGCGGCTACACCTTC	CASSSDQTGRLGGYTF
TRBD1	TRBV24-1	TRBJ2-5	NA	TGTGCCACCAGTGATCTGGGACAGGGGGAGACCCAGTACTTC	CATSDLGQGETQYF
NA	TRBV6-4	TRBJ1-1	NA	TGTGCCAGCAGGAAGACAGAGTCGAACACTGAAGCTTTCTTT	CASRKTESNTEAFF
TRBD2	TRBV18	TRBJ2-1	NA	TGTGCCAGCTCACCACCGTTAGCGGGACGCAACAATGAGCAGTTCTTC	CASSPPLAGRNNEQFF
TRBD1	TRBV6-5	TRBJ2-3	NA	TGTGCCAGCAGGGACGGACAGGGCCGCACAGATACGCAGTATTTT	CASRDGQGRTDTQYF
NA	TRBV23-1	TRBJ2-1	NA	TGCGCCAGCACCCCGACTGGTCCCCGCCGCAAGTTCTTC	CASTPTGPRRKFF
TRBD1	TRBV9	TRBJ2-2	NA	TGTGCCAGCAGCGACGGACAGGGGGCCATCAACACCGGGGAGCTGTTTTTT	CASSDGQGAINTGELFF
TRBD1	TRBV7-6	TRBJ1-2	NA	TGTGCCAGCAGTGATCCGGGACAGGGGTATGGCTACACCTTC	CASSDPGQGYGYTF
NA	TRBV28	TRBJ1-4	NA	TGTGCCAGCAGTGTCTCAATACAGGGTCCTTATGAAAAACTGTTTTTT	CASSVSIQGPYEKLFF
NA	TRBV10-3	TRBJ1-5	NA	TGTGCCATCAGTGACGGGTTCCTCAATCAGCCCCAGCATTTT	CAISDGFLNQPQHF
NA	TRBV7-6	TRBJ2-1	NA	TGTGCCAGCAGCTCCCGGGGAGCTTTGTACAATGAGCAGTTCTTC	CASSSRGALYNEQFF
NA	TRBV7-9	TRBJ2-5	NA	TGTGCCAGCAGTATGAGACCCTTGGCAGGGGCTGTTAGAGAAGAGACCCAGTACTTC	CASSMRPLAGAVREETQYF
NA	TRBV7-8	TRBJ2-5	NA	TGTGCCAGCAGCTTTGGGGGCTCGGAGACCCAGTACTTC	CASSFGGSETQYF
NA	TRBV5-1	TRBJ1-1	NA	TGCGCCAGCAGCTCGGACAGATACGGGGCTGAAGCTTTCTTT	CASSSDRYGAEAFF
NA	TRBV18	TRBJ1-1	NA	TGTGCCAGCTCACCACCAGGCAGCTGGGCACAAGATGAAGCTTTCTTT	CASSPPGSWAQDEAFF
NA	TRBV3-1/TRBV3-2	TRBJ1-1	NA	TGTGCCAGCAGCCAAGAATGGGCAGCTGAAGCTTTCTTT	CASSQEWAAEAFF
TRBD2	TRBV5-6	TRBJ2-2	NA	TGTGCCAGCAGCTCACTGACTAGCAGGAACACCGGGGAGCTGTTTTTT	CASSSLTSRNTGELFF